This entry features one TCR beta chain sequence. Its antigen remains unknown. V was clipped by 3 bases and J by 2 bases, with 11 bases between them. Germline V gene data show CDR1 as SGHTA and CDR2 as FQGNSA. CDR3 size: 14 residues. This specimen comes from a study of T cells in localized non-small cell lung cancer. Findings and caveats of the study: In adjacent lung, a median around 57 of the top 100 tumor clones were found. T cell clonality was highest in uninvolved adjacent lung, above tumor.

Sequenced by immunoSEQ multiplex PCR; TCRdb stores in-frame clones only, minus some. The repertoire holds fewer than 30,000 clones, with about 85% as singletons. This TCR derives from a female donor over 55 with stage II squamous cell lung carcinoma. The chain has TRBV7-2 and TRBJ2-7; D is perhaps TRBD1 (5 bases). This specimen was peripheral blood, taken before any cancer treatment. CDR3 sequence (DNA): TGTGCCAGCAGCTTTTCCGACAGACCCTACGAGCAGTACTTC. Residues: CASSFSDRPYEQYF.